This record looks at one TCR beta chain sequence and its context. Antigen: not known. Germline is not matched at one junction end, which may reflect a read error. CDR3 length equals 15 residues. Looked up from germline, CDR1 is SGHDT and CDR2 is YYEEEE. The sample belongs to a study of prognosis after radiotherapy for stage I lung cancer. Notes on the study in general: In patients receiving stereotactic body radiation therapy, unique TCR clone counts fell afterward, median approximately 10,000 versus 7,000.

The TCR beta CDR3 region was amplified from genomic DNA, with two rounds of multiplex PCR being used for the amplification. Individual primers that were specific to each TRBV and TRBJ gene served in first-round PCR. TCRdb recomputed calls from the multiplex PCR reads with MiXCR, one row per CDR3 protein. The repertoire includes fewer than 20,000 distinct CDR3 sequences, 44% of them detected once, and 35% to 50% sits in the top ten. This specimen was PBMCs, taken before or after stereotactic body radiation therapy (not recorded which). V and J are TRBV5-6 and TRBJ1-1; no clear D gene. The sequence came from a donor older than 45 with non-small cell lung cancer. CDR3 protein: CASGLRRWANTEAFF. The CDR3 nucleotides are TGTGCCAGCGGCTTGCGGCGCTGGGCGAACACTGAAGCTTTCTTT.